This TCR beta chain was documented in a study of blood T cell repertoires in COVID-19. Clones were sequenced by immunoSEQ multiplex PCR, and TCRdb holds only the in-frame ones, with some missing. The repertoire holds around 450,000 clones, 70% to 90% seen once, with about 2% in the top ten. The study assigned cohorts using participant-reported clinical history. V lost 4 bases to trimming and J lost 7 bases, with 7 bases between them. The CDR3 length is 12 residues. Germline-derived CDR1 and CDR2 are ENHRY and SYGVKD. This clone has more than one count but fewer than ten. The sequence was collected from a woman aged 18-29 years with acute COVID-19. The sequenced material came from PBMCs or T cells enriched from blood (not recorded which). The V and J genes are TRBV10-3 and TRBJ2-2, with no clear D. The CDR3 DNA reads as TGTGCCATCAGTGGAGATCGCGGGGAGCTGTTTTTT. Translated: CAISGDRGELFF.